These T cell receptor beta chains were read from a single sample in a study of early T cells in non-severe SARS-CoV-2 infection. TCRdb reprocessed the 5' RACE reads via MiXCR and lists one record per CDR3 protein. The sample includes some 81,000 distinct CDR3 sequences, 8.5% to 10% of them seen just once. The source material was whole blood. Receptors originate from an adult who was a healthcare worker with PCR-confirmed SARS-CoV-2 infection or an uninfected control (not recorded which). Both conserved end residues are part of each CDR3. Fields, in order: CDR3 length, clone size, D gene, J gene, V gene, CDR3 protein, CDR3 DNA. D genes are given only for firm matches. Expanded clones are given a class, and other clones once, few, many or no size at all.

CDR3 length: 16; clone size: few; D gene: NA; J gene: TRBJ2-3; V gene: TRBV5-4; CDR3 protein: CASSLRPGDSADTQYF; CDR3 DNA: TGTGCCAGCAGCTTGCGACCGGGGGACTCCGCAGATACGCAGTATTTT
CDR3 length: 14; clone size: NA; D gene: NA; J gene: TRBJ2-5; V gene: TRBV20-1; CDR3 protein: CSATAPSRSETQYF; CDR3 DNA: TGCAGTGCTACCGCCCCCAGCCGCTCGGAGACCCAGTACTTC
CDR3 length: 15; clone size: NA; D gene: NA; J gene: TRBJ1-1; V gene: TRBV28; CDR3 protein: CASSLLLYVDTEAFF; CDR3 DNA: TGTGCCAGCAGTTTATTGCTATACGTGGACACTGAAGCTTTCTTT
CDR3 length: 16; clone size: many; D gene: TRBD2; J gene: TRBJ2-2; V gene: TRBV19; CDR3 protein: CASSPLTSGLTGELFF; CDR3 DNA: TGTGCCAGTAGTCCCCTCACTAGCGGGTTAACCGGGGAGCTGTTTTTT
CDR3 length: 14; clone size: few; D gene: NA; J gene: TRBJ1-5; V gene: TRBV7-9; CDR3 protein: CASSLSYEDQPQHF; CDR3 DNA: TGTGCCAGCAGCTTATCTTATGAGGATCAGCCCCAGCATTTT
CDR3 length: 13; clone size: many; D gene: NA; J gene: TRBJ2-5; V gene: TRBV27; CDR3 protein: CASSLTGLETQYF; CDR3 DNA: TGTGCCAGCAGTTTAACAGGGCTAGAGACCCAGTACTTC
CDR3 length: 16; clone size: NA; D gene: NA; J gene: TRBJ2-2; V gene: TRBV7-6; CDR3 protein: CASSLRTLGDTGELFF; CDR3 DNA: TGTGCCAGCAGCTTACGTACGCTAGGTGACACCGGGGAGCTGTTTTTT
CDR3 length: 14; clone size: NA; D gene: NA; J gene: TRBJ2-2; V gene: TRBV5-6; CDR3 protein: CASSPVGGTGELFF; CDR3 DNA: TGTGCCAGCAGCCCCGTCGGGGGCACCGGGGAGCTGTTTTTT
CDR3 length: 14; clone size: NA; D gene: NA; J gene: TRBJ2-6; V gene: TRBV20-1; CDR3 protein: CSASGRSGANVLTF; CDR3 DNA: TGCAGTGCTAGTGGCAGGTCTGGGGCCAACGTCCTGACTTTC
CDR3 length: 15; clone size: many; D gene: NA; J gene: TRBJ2-7; V gene: TRBV7-8; CDR3 protein: CASSPLASATYEQYF; CDR3 DNA: TGTGCCAGCTCCCCTTTGGCTAGCGCTACCTACGAGCAGTACTTC
CDR3 length: 15; clone size: many; D gene: NA; J gene: TRBJ2-3; V gene: TRBV7-6; CDR3 protein: CASSLADSSADTQYF; CDR3 DNA: TGTGCCAGCAGCTTAGCTGATTCTAGCGCAGATACGCAGTATTTT
CDR3 length: 13; clone size: NA; D gene: NA; J gene: TRBJ1-5; V gene: TRBV7-2; CDR3 protein: CASSPRAGQPQHF; CDR3 DNA: TGTGCCAGCAGTCCTAGGGCGGGGCAGCCCCAGCATTTT
CDR3 length: 13; clone size: NA; D gene: NA; J gene: TRBJ2-3; V gene: TRBV11-2; CDR3 protein: CASSLKWGDTQYF; CDR3 DNA: TGTGCCAGCAGCTTAAAGTGGGGGGATACGCAGTATTTT
CDR3 length: 14; clone size: many; D gene: NA; J gene: TRBJ2-2; V gene: TRBV18; CDR3 protein: CASSPPMMTGELFF; CDR3 DNA: TGTGCCAGCTCACCACCGATGATGACCGGGGAGCTGTTTTTT
CDR3 length: 16; clone size: NA; D gene: NA; J gene: TRBJ2-2; V gene: TRBV5-5; CDR3 protein: CASSLGPAVNTGELFF; CDR3 DNA: TGTGCCAGCAGCCTGGGGCCAGCGGTGAACACCGGGGAGCTGTTTTTT
CDR3 length: 14; clone size: many; D gene: NA; J gene: TRBJ2-3; V gene: TRBV4-1; CDR3 protein: CASSQASSTDTQYF; CDR3 DNA: TGCGCCAGCAGCCAGGCCTCTAGCACAGATACGCAGTATTTT
CDR3 length: 13; clone size: many; D gene: TRBD1; J gene: TRBJ2-7; V gene: TRBV6-1; CDR3 protein: CASRATGWYEQYF; CDR3 DNA: TGTGCCAGCAGGGCGACAGGGTGGTACGAGCAGTACTTC
CDR3 length: 14; clone size: many; D gene: NA; J gene: TRBJ2-3; V gene: TRBV3-1; CDR3 protein: CASSPSASTDTQYF; CDR3 DNA: TGTGCCAGCAGCCCGTCCGCCAGCACAGATACGCAGTATTTT
CDR3 length: 10; clone size: few; D gene: NA; J gene: TRBJ1-1; V gene: TRBV12-3/TRBV12-4; CDR3 protein: CASSLWFLVF; CDR3 DNA: TGTGCCAGCAGTTTATGGTTCCTGGTCTTT
CDR3 length: 16; clone size: few; D gene: TRBD2; J gene: TRBJ2-3; V gene: TRBV5-4; CDR3 protein: CASSSGLAGGPDTQYF; CDR3 DNA: TGTGCCAGCAGCTCCGGACTAGCGGGAGGGCCAGATACGCAGTATTTT
CDR3 length: 16; clone size: many; D gene: TRBD2; J gene: TRBJ2-7; V gene: TRBV5-1; CDR3 protein: CASRARGGTTSYEQYF; CDR3 DNA: TGCGCCAGCAGGGCCCGGGGCGGGACTACTTCCTACGAGCAGTACTTC
CDR3 length: 15; clone size: few; D gene: NA; J gene: TRBJ2-5; V gene: TRBV7-6; CDR3 protein: CASSFNSGTQETQYF; CDR3 DNA: TGTGCCAGCAGCTTTAATTCGGGAACCCAAGAGACCCAGTACTTC
CDR3 length: 13; clone size: NA; D gene: NA; J gene: TRBJ2-7; V gene: TRBV12-3/TRBV12-4; CDR3 protein: CASSLVRSYEQYF; CDR3 DNA: TGTGCCAGCAGTTTAGTGCGTTCCTACGAGCAGTACTTC
CDR3 length: 16; clone size: few; D gene: TRBD2; J gene: TRBJ2-2; V gene: TRBV5-4; CDR3 protein: CASSLAGSGKGGELFF; CDR3 DNA: TGTGCCAGCAGCTTGGCCGGTAGCGGGAAGGGCGGGGAGCTGTTTTTT
CDR3 length: 15; clone size: few; D gene: NA; J gene: TRBJ2-2; V gene: TRBV29-1; CDR3 protein: CSVEVRGGTPGELFF; CDR3 DNA: TGCAGCGTTGAAGTCAGGGGGGGTACACCCGGGGAGCTGTTTTTT
CDR3 length: 13; clone size: many; D gene: NA; J gene: TRBJ2-6; V gene: TRBV5-1; CDR3 protein: CASSPSGANVLTF; CDR3 DNA: TGCGCCAGCAGCCCCTCTGGGGCCAACGTCCTGACTTTC
CDR3 length: 14; clone size: NA; D gene: NA; J gene: TRBJ2-2; V gene: TRBV25-1; CDR3 protein: CASSRGLNTGELFF; CDR3 DNA: TGTGCCAGCAGCCGGGGGCTTAACACCGGGGAGCTGTTTTTT
CDR3 length: 12; clone size: many; D gene: NA; J gene: TRBJ1-2; V gene: TRBV10-3; CDR3 protein: CAISESTYGYTF; CDR3 DNA: TGTGCCATCAGTGAGTCGACTTATGGCTACACCTTC
CDR3 length: 12; clone size: many; D gene: NA; J gene: TRBJ2-1; V gene: TRBV20-1; CDR3 protein: CSARARDTLRLF; CDR3 DNA: TGCAGTGCTAGAGCCCGGGACACGCTCCGGCTCTTC
CDR3 length: 12; clone size: NA; D gene: NA; J gene: TRBJ1-6; V gene: TRBV11-2; CDR3 protein: CASRNGYSPLHF; CDR3 DNA: TGTGCCAGCAGGAATGGTTATTCACCCCTCCACTTT
CDR3 length: 14; clone size: many; D gene: NA; J gene: TRBJ2-7; V gene: TRBV5-1; CDR3 protein: CASSLGRGDYEQYF; CDR3 DNA: TGCGCCAGCAGCTTAGGGCGGGGCGACTACGAGCAGTACTTC
CDR3 length: 14; clone size: many; D gene: TRBD1; J gene: TRBJ2-1; V gene: TRBV12-3/TRBV12-4; CDR3 protein: CASSSGQGWNEQFF; CDR3 DNA: TGTGCCAGCAGCTCAGGACAGGGCTGGAATGAGCAGTTCTTC
CDR3 length: 10; clone size: many; D gene: NA; J gene: TRBJ2-4; V gene: TRBV20-1; CDR3 protein: CSARSDIQYF; CDR3 DNA: TGCAGTGCTAGATCGGACATTCAGTACTTC
CDR3 length: 13; clone size: NA; D gene: NA; J gene: TRBJ1-6; V gene: TRBV20-1; CDR3 protein: CSATATDFSPLHF; CDR3 DNA: TGCAGTGCTACCGCGACGGACTTTTCACCCCTCCACTTT
CDR3 length: 15; clone size: many; D gene: TRBD1; J gene: TRBJ1-1; V gene: TRBV30; CDR3 protein: CAWSVRSRGRAEAFF; CDR3 DNA: TGTGCCTGGAGTGTACGTAGCAGGGGGCGGGCTGAAGCTTTCTTT
CDR3 length: 15; clone size: few; D gene: NA; J gene: TRBJ1-1; V gene: TRBV7-9; CDR3 protein: CASSSTGRLNTEAFF; CDR3 DNA: TGTGCCAGCAGCTCGACGGGAAGACTGAACACTGAAGCTTTCTTT
CDR3 length: 15; clone size: many; D gene: NA; J gene: TRBJ1-5; V gene: TRBV12-3/TRBV12-4; CDR3 protein: CASSLRQAGNQPQHF; CDR3 DNA: TGTGCCAGCAGTTTAAGACAGGCCGGCAATCAGCCCCAGCATTTT
CDR3 length: 14; clone size: few; D gene: TRBD1; J gene: TRBJ2-7; V gene: TRBV28; CDR3 protein: CASSFSQGIYEQYF; CDR3 DNA: TGTGCCAGCAGTTTTTCACAGGGGATCTACGAGCAGTACTTC
CDR3 length: 14; clone size: few; D gene: NA; J gene: TRBJ2-3; V gene: TRBV2; CDR3 protein: CASSERRGTDTQYF; CDR3 DNA: TGTGCCAGCAGTGAAAGGCGGGGCACAGATACGCAGTATTTT